The 15 T cell receptor beta chains reported below all come from one sample, sequenced in a study of shared clonotypes between healthy human individuals (TCRdb year 2020). Receptor libraries were prepared by the immunoSEQ multiplex PCR assay. Held by TCRdb, this immuneACCESS table contains in-frame sequences only and omits some clones. Under half of the omission traces to an unresolved V gene where checked; the cause of the rest is unknown. The sample table holds 450,000 or so clones, of which approximately 80% were seen once. The top ten clones comprise around 12% of the sample. Sequences were obtained from PBMCs. These receptors originate from a woman in her forties in good health. Some clones in this sample may be carry-over from other donors' samples.

The table lists this clone with many counts. The chain uses TRBV7-2 and TRBJ2-5; no definite D call. Matching the DNA end better, TRBJ2-7 makes the J call doubtful. From germline, CDR1 is SGHTA and CDR2 FQGNSA. This CDR3 region has 13 residues. CDR3 in amino acids: CASSHGHSYEQYF. In DNA, the CDR3 is TGTGCCAGCAGCCACGGTCATTCCTACGAGCAGTACTTC.

V usage is TRBV2 and J usage is TRBJ2-7, with TRBD2 identical over 7 bases. J was trimmed by 0 bases and V by 6 bases; bases with no gene match: 14. Looked up from germline, CDR1 is SNHLY and CDR2 is FYNNEI. This CDR3 spans 17 amino acids. The CDR3 coding sequence is TGTGCCAGCAGGGGCCCTGGGAGCGGGACGGTCTCCTACGAGCAGTACTTC. This encodes CASRGPGSGTVSYEQYF.

The chain links TRBV5-1 to TRBJ1-1, with TRBD1 matching over 8 bases. Germline CDR1 SGHRS, CDR2 YFSETQ. V was pared by 4 bases and J by 3 bases, with 2 bases of the junction left unmatched. This CDR3 is 13 amino acids long. CDR3 coding DNA: TGCGCCAGCAGCCTGGGACAGGACACTGAAGCTTTCTTT. Translating it yields CASSLGQDTEAFF. The whole variable domain, remainder taken from reference TRBV5-1 and TRBJ1-1, is KAGVTQTPRYLIKTRGQQVTLSCSPISGHRSVSWYQQTPGQGLQFLFEYFSETQRNKGNFPGRFSGRQFSNSRSEMNVSTLELGDSALYLCASSLGQDTEAFFGQGTRLTVV.

This chain joins TRBV28 and TRBJ1-5, with D perhaps TRBD1 (5 bases). V lost 4 bases and J 8 bases, leaving 9 bases between the germline ends. This CDR3 contains 12 residues. The germline gives CDR1 MDHEN, CDR2 SYDVKM. The CDR3 protein is CASSSRAEPQHF. The DNA of the CDR3 is TGTGCCAGCAGTTCCAGGGCCGAGCCCCAGCATTTT.

To note about this clone: A far larger clone lies a single base away; this is likely a read error. This sample also contains other DNA sequences that code for the same CDR3. The chain has TRBV5-4 and TRBJ2-7, with 8 bases matching TRBD2. The V gene's germline CDR1 is SGHNT and CDR2 YYREEE (reference sequence). J gave up 7 bases and V 3 bases, and 9 bases lay outside the gene matches. The CDR3 length is 14 residues. This CDR3 reads CASSWRGAVDEQYF. The DNA of the CDR3 is TGTGCCAGCAGCTGGCGGGGGGCCGTCGATGAGCAGTACTTC. Drawing the rest from reference TRBV5-4 and TRBJ2-7, the complete variable domain is ETGVTQSPTHLIKTRGQQVTLRCSSQSGHNTVSWYQQALGQGPQFIFQYYREEENGRGNFPPRFSGLQFPNYSSELNVNALELDDSALYLCASSWRGAVDEQYFGPGTRLTVT.

The chain joins TRBV7-9 to TRBJ2-1; D ambiguous. Germline V CDR1 and CDR2: SEHNR, FQNEAQ (reference sequence). This CDR3 comprises 15 residues. Trimming left V 3 bases short and J 3 bases short, with 12 bases between. CDR3 bases: TGTGCCAGCAGCTTGGGATTGGGCGGCTACAATGAGCAGTTCTTC. Its protein product is CASSLGLGGYNEQFF. Supplemented by reference TRBV7-9 and TRBJ2-1, the full variable domain reads DTGVSQNPRHKITKRGQNVTFRCDPISEHNRLYWYRQTLGQGPEFLTYFQNEAQLEKSRLLSDRFSAERPKGSFSTLEIQRTEQGDSAMYLCASSLGLGGYNEQFFGPGTRLTVL.

The genes are TRBV2 and TRBJ2-3, with TRBD2 matching 7 bases. The CDR3 totals 11 residues. Germline trimming cut 7 bases from V and 10 bases from J; bases unmatched to any gene: 5. In germline, CDR1 is SNHLY, CDR2 FYNNEI. The DNA for the CDR3 is TGTGCCAGCACCCGACTAGCACCGCAGTATTTT. Translated, it gives CASTRLAPQYF.

The rearrangement links TRBV5-4 to TRBJ1-4; tentatively, D is TRBD1 (6 bases). Germline values: CDR1 SGHNT, CDR2 YYREEE (reference sequence). The CDR3 loop spans 12 amino acids. V was clipped by 2 bases and J by 11 bases, with 10 bases between them. The CDR3 is CASSFDQGKLFF. The CDR3 nucleotides read TGTGCCAGCAGCTTTGACCAGGGGAAACTGTTTTTT. Using reference TRBV5-4 and TRBJ1-4 for the parts outside the CDR3, the full variable domain is ETGVTQSPTHLIKTRGQQVTLRCSSQSGHNTVSWYQQALGQGPQFIFQYYREEENGRGNFPPRFSGLQFPNYSSELNVNALELDDSALYLCASSFDQGKLFFGSGTQLSVL.

This chain uses TRBV18 with TRBJ1-2; 9 nucleotides line up with TRBD1. Trimming cost V 4 bases and J 3 bases; bases outside gene matches: 6. Germline V gives CDR1 KGHSH, CDR2 LQKENI. The CDR3 spans 15 residues. The CDR3 nucleotides are TGTGCCAGCTCACAACCGACAGGGGGGGACTATGGCTACACCTTC. Translated, it gives CASSQPTGGDYGYTF.

V is TRBV6-4 and J is TRBJ2-1; D perhaps matches TRBD2 (6 bases). Looked up from germline, CDR1 is MRHNA and CDR2 is SNTAGT. The CDR3 extends over 13 amino acids. V was cut by 0 bases and J by 10 bases, with 10 bases left in between. The CDR3 here is CASSDSWLAEQFF. CDR3 coding DNA: TGTGCCAGCAGTGACTCGTGGCTAGCGGAGCAGTTCTTC.

V and J are TRBV7-2 and TRBJ2-5; the D is unclear. This CDR3 spans 13 amino acids. The germline gives CDR1 SGHTA, CDR2 FQGNSA. With 0 bases removed from V and 1 base from J, the gap between germline ends came to 3 bases. The CDR3 nucleotides read TGTGCCAGCAGCTTAGCGTTCCAAGAGACCCAGTACTTC. As protein: CASSLAFQETQYF.

The V and J genes are TRBV7-9 and TRBJ2-1, with unresolved D. V lost 0 bases, J lost 10 bases, and 4 bases lay in between. Germline V lookup: CDR1 SEHNR, CDR2 FQNEAQ (reference sequence). CDR3 length: 11 residues. CDR3 amino acids: CASSLADEQFF. The CDR3 region has the DNA TGTGCCAGCAGCTTAGCAGACGAGCAGTTCTTC.

The rearrangement joins TRBV30 to TRBJ1-2, with unresolved D. Germline V CDR1 and CDR2: GTSNPN, SVGIG (reference sequence). The V and J ends lost 0 bases and 0 bases respectively, with 11 bases between them. The CDR3 runs 15 residues. The CDR3: CAWSVLAISNYGYTF. DNA for the CDR3: TGTGCCTGGAGTGTATTGGCCATCTCTAACTATGGCTACACCTTC.

The rearrangement links TRBV29-1 to TRBJ2-1; a possible D gene is TRBD2 (5 bases). V gave up 8 bases and J gave up 6 bases, with 20 bases separating them. Germline loops: CDR1 SQVTM, CDR2 ANQGSEA. The CDR3 is 14 residues long. The CDR3 nucleotides read TGCAGCATCCTAGACTATCGGCTGGCCAATGAGCAGTTCTTC. As protein: CSILDYRLANEQFF.

This clone was observed a few times. The rearrangement uses TRBV4-2 and TRBJ2-4; 8 bases align to TRBD2. There are 17 residues in the CDR3. Germline-derived CDR1 and CDR2 are LGHNA and YNFKEQ. After removal of 0 bases from V and 6 bases from J, the junction contained 10 bases not matched to a gene. The CDR3 bases are TGTGCCAGCAGCCAAGATCCTGCTTTAGCGGGACTAAACATTCAGTACTTC. Translation gives CASSQDPALAGLNIQYF.